The next 25 T cell receptor beta chains were all read from a single sample in a study of cytotoxic CD8 clonotypes in ibrutinib-treated CLL. Repertoires were generated with immunoSEQ multiplex PCR, while TCRdb's copy carries only in-frame clones and drops some. Of more than 200,000 clones in the sample, 60% to 75% are singletons; the top ten hold over 15%. The sequences come from PBMCs, collected after 24 months of ibrutinib treatment. These receptors were obtained from a human donor with chronic lymphocytic leukemia.

The chain links TRBV27 to TRBJ2-1, with D perhaps TRBD1 or TRBD2 (5 bases each). The V gene lost 4 bases and the J gene lost 5 bases, with 12 bases spanning the gap. Germline V CDR1 and CDR2: MNHEY, SMNVEV (reference sequence). The CDR3 runs to 14 residues. In DNA, the CDR3 is TGTGCCAGCAGTTCCCTGGGACGGAACAATGAGCAGTTCTTC. As protein: CASSSLGRNNEQFF.

J is TRBJ2-1 and V is TRBV7-2, with D perhaps matching TRBD2 (5 bases). CDR1 and CDR2 (germline): SGHTA, FQGNSA. The CDR3 runs to 16 residues. The V end lost 0 bases, the J end lost 4 bases, and 13 bases lay between the germline ends. The CDR3 sequence is CASSLALGGEYNEQFF. The CDR3 DNA follows: TGTGCCAGCAGCTTAGCCCTTGGAGGAGAATACAATGAGCAGTTCTTC.

The chain uses TRBV13 and TRBJ2-7; tentative D call: TRBD1 (6 bases). Germline assignment: CDR1 PRHDT and CDR2 FYEKMQ (reference sequence). The V gene lost 8 bases and the J gene lost 9 bases, with 23 bases spanning the gap. The CDR3 loop spans 14 amino acids. CDR3 sequence: CASALQPGENGQYF. CDR3 nucleotides: TGTGCCAGCGCACTCCAACCAGGGGAGAACGGGCAGTACTTC.

V and J are TRBV28 and TRBJ1-3; D unclear. The CDR3 loop spans 15 amino acids. Germline V gives CDR1 MDHEN, CDR2 SYDVKM. The V end was cut by 1 base, the J end by 4 bases, with 11 bases between. CDR3 sequence: CASSLYGISGNTIYF. CDR3 DNA sequence: TGTGCCAGCAGTTTATACGGGATCTCAGGAAACACCATATATTTT.

J is TRBJ2-5 and V is TRBV4-1; D remains unclear. The CDR3 consists of 15 residues. CDR1 and CDR2 (germline): MGHRA, YSYEKL. V was pared by 0 bases and J by 5 bases, with 13 bases between. In DNA, the CDR3 is TGCGCCAGCAGCCAAGAGGATAGAGAAAGGGAGACCCAGTACTTC. Its protein product is CASSQEDRERETQYF.

The genes are TRBV27 and TRBJ2-3; D remains ambiguous. V shed 10 bases and J shed 4 bases, with 18 bases lying between them. In germline, CDR1 is MNHEY, CDR2 SMNVEV (reference sequence). This CDR3 is built from 14 residues. Here the CDR3 reads CAKTFPKGADTQYF. As DNA, the CDR3 is TGTGCCAAAACATTCCCCAAGGGTGCAGATACGCAGTATTTT.

The rearrangement uses TRBV6-5 and TRBJ1-1; tentatively, D is TRBD1 (6 bases). There are 13 residues in the CDR3. Germline-derived CDR1 and CDR2 are MNHEY and SVGAGI. Trimming removed 8 bases from V and 2 bases from J, with 12 bases in between. The CDR3 DNA reads TGTGCCAGCCGCTACAGGGCCAACACTGAAGCTTTCTTT. Translation gives CASRYRANTEAFF.

This rearrangement joins TRBV30 to TRBJ2-7, with D perhaps TRBD1 (7 bases). The CDR3 spans 13 residues. From germline, CDR1 is GTSNPN and CDR2 SVGIG (reference sequence). The V end lost 2 bases, the J end lost 3 bases, and 11 bases lay between the germline ends. In DNA form, the CDR3 reads TGTGCCTGGAGTCAGGGGGGAGTCTACGAGCAGTACTTC. As protein: CAWSQGGVYEQYF.

This rearrangement joins TRBV4-1 to TRBJ1-5, with D hard to call. V was trimmed by 0 bases and J by 4 bases, leaving 4 bases between them. Germline values: CDR1 MGHRA, CDR2 YSYEKL. CDR3 length equals 13 residues. The CDR3 DNA reads TGCGCCAGCAGCCAAGACAGTAATCAGCCCCAGCATTTT. Residues: CASSQDSNQPQHF.

This chain connects TRBV2 to TRBJ2-5, with D maybe TRBD1 (5 bases). Trimming stripped 3 bases from V and 4 bases from J, with 15 bases between. Looked up from germline, CDR1 is SNHLY and CDR2 is FYNNEI. The CDR3 is 15 amino acids. Written as DNA, the CDR3 is TGTGCCAGCAGTGAGTCCGGCAGGGTCGTAGAGACCCAGTACTTC. Residues: CASSESGRVVETQYF.

This chain connects TRBV28 to TRBJ1-5; D remains unclear. Germline CDR1 is MDHEN and CDR2 is SYDVKM. The CDR3 is 16 residues long. Trimming shortened V by 1 base and J by 0 bases, and 10 bases separated the two germline ends. DNA of the CDR3: TGTGCCAGCAGTTTATCGGGCCTTGGTAGCAATCAGCCCCAGCATTTT. This sequence encodes CASSLSGLGSNQPQHF. Full variable domain (missing parts from reference TRBV28 and TRBJ1-5): DVKVTQSSRYLVKRTGEKVFLECVQDMDHENMFWYRQDPGLGLRLIYFSYDVKMKEKGDIPEGYSVSREKKERFSLILESASTNQTSMYLCASSLSGLGSNQPQHFGDGTRLSIL.

The chain employs TRBV7-2 and TRBJ1-1, with 7 bases identical to TRBD1. CDR3 length: 15 residues. V was clipped by 3 bases and J by 6 bases; unmatched bases: 10. Germline values: CDR1 SGHTA, CDR2 FQGNSA. DNA of the CDR3: TGTGCCAGCAGCTTCACCGGAGACAGGGTCGCTGAAGCTTTCTTT. As protein: CASSFTGDRVAEAFF.

This clone was counted a few times. The rearrangement joins TRBV6-5 to TRBJ1-1; a possible D gene is TRBD1 (5 bases). CDR1 and CDR2 from the germline V gene are MNHEY and SVGAGI. The germline V and J ends were trimmed by 2 bases and 4 bases, with 11 bases remaining between them. The CDR3 length is 14 residues. CDR3 residues: CASSYGGSGTEAFF. CDR3 DNA sequence: TGTGCCAGCAGTTACGGGGGGTCGGGCACTGAAGCTTTCTTT.

This chain uses TRBV18 with TRBJ2-1; D might be TRBD2 (5 bases). Deletions cut 0 bases from V and 8 bases from J, with 8 bases between. Germline V CDR1 and CDR2: KGHSH, LQKENI. This CDR3 comprises 13 residues. The CDR3 is CASSPPEEHEQFF. The CDR3 DNA sequence: TGTGCCAGCTCACCACCGGAGGAGCATGAGCAGTTCTTC.

J is TRBJ2-3 and V is TRBV7-2; D might be TRBD2 (5 bases). From germline, CDR1 is SGHTA and CDR2 FQGNSA. The CDR3 has 14 amino acids. Trimming removed 7 bases at V and 0 bases at J, with 11 bases between. In DNA, the CDR3 is TGTGCCAGCAAGACTACCACTAGCACAGATACGCAGTATTTT. It translates to CASKTTTSTDTQYF.

This chain uses TRBV29-1 with TRBJ1-1, with D hard to call. This CDR3 is built from 11 residues. The V end was cut by 7 bases, the J end by 4 bases, with 10 bases between. CDR1 SQVTM and CDR2 ANQGSEA come from the germline V gene. The CDR3 DNA sequence: TGCAGCGGCAGGTTTAGCACTGAAGCTTTCTTT. Translating it yields CSGRFSTEAFF.

In its sample, this clone was seen a few times. V usage is TRBV29-1 and J usage is TRBJ2-7; 9 bases are a match to TRBD1. Trimming took 6 bases from V and 2 from J; bases not matched to a gene: 11. The CDR3 has 15 residues. The germline V gene encodes CDR1 SQVTM and CDR2 ANQGSEA. This chain's CDR3 is CSVLLDRGVPYEQYF. For the CDR3, the DNA is TGCAGCGTACTCTTGGACAGGGGAGTACCCTACGAGCAGTACTTC.

V is TRBV4-3 and J is TRBJ2-1; D uncertain. This CDR3 region has 14 residues. The germline CDR1 and CDR2 sequences are LGHNA and YSLEER. Trimming shortened V by 1 base and J by 7 bases, and 11 bases separated the two germline ends. CDR3 DNA sequence: TGCGCCAGCAGCCAAGTCCGGGCCGGGAATGAGCAGTTCTTC. This sequence encodes CASSQVRAGNEQFF.

This clone was observed a few times. The chain joins TRBV28 to TRBJ1-5; D remains unclear. CDR1 MDHEN and CDR2 SYDVKM come from the germline V gene. Trimming cost V 3 bases and J 1 base, with 7 bases left between them. CDR3 length: 14 amino acids. The chain's CDR3 is CASSFRPSNQPQHF. CDR3 sequence (DNA): TGTGCCAGCAGTTTTCGGCCGAGCAATCAGCCCCAGCATTTT.

This clone has more than one count but fewer than ten. This chain joins TRBV25-1 and TRBJ2-3, with D perhaps assigned TRBD1 or TRBD2 (6 bases each). This CDR3 contains 16 residues. Germline assignment: CDR1 MGHDK and CDR2 SYGVNS. Trimming took 4 bases from V and 5 from J, leaving 19 bases between them. CDR3 protein: CASSGTRGLGGDTQYF. For the CDR3, the DNA is TGTGCCAGCAGTGGCACCAGGGGCTTGGGGGGAGATACGCAGTATTTT.

This chain uses TRBV28 with TRBJ2-1; maybe TRBD1 (5 bases). Germline CDR1 and CDR2: MDHEN and SYDVKM. V dropped 7 bases and J dropped 10 bases, with 29 bases sitting between them. This CDR3 is built from 17 residues. CDR3 in amino acids: CASTSYGHPKAFREQFF. The DNA for the CDR3 is TGTGCCAGCACTTCCTACGGACACCCGAAGGCGTTCCGAGAGCAGTTCTTC.

V and J are TRBV27 and TRBJ1-5; D may be TRBD1 (5 bases). The V end lost 6 bases, the J end lost 6 bases, and 15 bases lay between the germline ends. This CDR3 region has 14 residues. Germline lookup yields CDR1 MNHEY and CDR2 SMNVEV (reference sequence). The CDR3 DNA reads as TGTGCCAGCAGGGACCAGGGAGAAGGTCAGCCCCAGCATTTT. Protein product: CASRDQGEGQPQHF.

The gene calls are TRBV9 and TRBJ2-3; 13 positions agree with TRBD2. CDR1 and CDR2 from the germline V gene are SGDLS and YYNGEE. With 3 bases clipped from V and 4 bases from J, the junction kept 2 bases outside the gene matches. This CDR3 contains 15 residues. The CDR3 loop reads CASSAGTSGADTQYF. The CDR3 DNA reads TGTGCCAGCAGCGCCGGGACTAGCGGGGCAGATACGCAGTATTTT.

The CDR3 here is CASRETGYGANVLTF. DNA for the CDR3: TGTGCCAGCAGGGAGACAGGGTATGGGGCCAACGTCCTGACTTTC. This sequence joins TRBV2 and TRBJ2-6, with 7 bases aligning to TRBD1. This CDR3 has 15 residues. The V and J ends lost 6 bases and 3 bases, in that order; junction bases with no gene match: 5. Per the germline V gene, CDR1 is SNHLY and CDR2 is FYNNEI.

The table lists this clone with a count of one. The V gene is TRBV7-9, the J gene TRBJ2-7; D is perhaps TRBD2 (5 bases). In germline, CDR1 is SEHNR, CDR2 FQNEAQ (reference sequence). The CDR3 runs 14 residues. The V gene lost 3 bases and the J gene lost 0 bases, with 9 bases spanning the gap. The CDR3: CASSFQRSSYEQYF. The DNA for the CDR3 is TGTGCCAGCAGCTTCCAGCGGAGCTCCTACGAGCAGTACTTC.